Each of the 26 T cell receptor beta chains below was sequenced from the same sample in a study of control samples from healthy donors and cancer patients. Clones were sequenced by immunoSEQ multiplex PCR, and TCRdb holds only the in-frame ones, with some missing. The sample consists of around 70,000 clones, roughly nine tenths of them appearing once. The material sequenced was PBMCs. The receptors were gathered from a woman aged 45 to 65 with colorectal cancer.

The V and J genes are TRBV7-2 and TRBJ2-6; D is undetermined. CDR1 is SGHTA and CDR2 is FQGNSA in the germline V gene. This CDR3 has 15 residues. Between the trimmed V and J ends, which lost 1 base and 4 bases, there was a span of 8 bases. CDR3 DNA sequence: TGTGCCAGCAGCTTAGACGGTTCCGGGGCCAACGTCCTGACTTTC. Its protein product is CASSLDGSGANVLTF.

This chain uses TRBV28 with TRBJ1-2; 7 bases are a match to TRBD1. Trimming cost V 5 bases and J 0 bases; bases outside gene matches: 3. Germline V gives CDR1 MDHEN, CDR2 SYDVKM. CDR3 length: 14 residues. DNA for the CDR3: TGTGCCAGCAGTCCCGGGACAGCTAACTATGGCTACACCTTC. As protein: CASSPGTANYGYTF.

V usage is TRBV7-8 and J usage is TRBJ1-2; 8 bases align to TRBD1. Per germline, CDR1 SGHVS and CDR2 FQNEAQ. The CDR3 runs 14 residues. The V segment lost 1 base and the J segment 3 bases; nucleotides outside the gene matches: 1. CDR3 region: CASSLVDRDYGYTF. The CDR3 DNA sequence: TGTGCCAGCAGCTTAGTGGACAGGGACTATGGCTACACCTTC.

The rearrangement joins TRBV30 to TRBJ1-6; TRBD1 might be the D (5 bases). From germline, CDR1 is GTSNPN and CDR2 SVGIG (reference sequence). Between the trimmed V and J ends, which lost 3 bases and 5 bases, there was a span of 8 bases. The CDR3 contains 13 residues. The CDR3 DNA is TGTGCCTGGAGACTGACAGATAATTCACCCCTCCACTTT. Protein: CAWRLTDNSPLHF.

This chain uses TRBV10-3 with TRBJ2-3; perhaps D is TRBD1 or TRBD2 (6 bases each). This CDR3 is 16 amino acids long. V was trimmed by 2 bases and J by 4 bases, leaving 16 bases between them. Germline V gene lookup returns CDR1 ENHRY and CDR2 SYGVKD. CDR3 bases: TGTGCCATCAGTGAGGCCGGTCGGGGGCAGTCAGATACGCAGTATTTT. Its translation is CAISEAGRGQSDTQYF.

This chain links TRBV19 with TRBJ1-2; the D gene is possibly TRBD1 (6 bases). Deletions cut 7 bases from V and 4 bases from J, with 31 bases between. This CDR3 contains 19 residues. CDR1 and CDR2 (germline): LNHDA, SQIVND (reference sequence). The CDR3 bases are TGTGCCAGTACACCTCTCCCCCCGGGGGCCCTTACCCCCAGCTATGGCTACACCTTC. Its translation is CASTPLPPGALTPSYGYTF. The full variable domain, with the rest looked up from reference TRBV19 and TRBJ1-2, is DGGITQSPKYLFRKEGQNVTLSCEQNLNHDAMYWYRQDPGQGLRLIYYSQIVNDFQKGDIAEGYSVSREKKESFPLTVTSAQKNPTAFYLCASTPLPPGALTPSYGYTFGSGTRLTVV.

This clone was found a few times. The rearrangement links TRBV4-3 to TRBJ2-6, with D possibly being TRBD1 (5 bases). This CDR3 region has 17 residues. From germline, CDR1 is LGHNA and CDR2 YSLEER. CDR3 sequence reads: CPPSRDSQGTGANVLTF. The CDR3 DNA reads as TGCCCCCCCAGCCGAGACTCTCAGGGCACCGGGGCCAACGTCCTGACTTTC.

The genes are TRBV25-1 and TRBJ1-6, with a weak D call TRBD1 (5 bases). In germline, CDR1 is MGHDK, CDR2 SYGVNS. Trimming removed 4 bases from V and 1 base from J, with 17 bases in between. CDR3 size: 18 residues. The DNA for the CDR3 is TGTGCCAGCAGTGGGGGGTCTTTGGGGATGTCCTATAATTCACCCCTCCACTTT. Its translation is CASSGGSLGMSYNSPLHF. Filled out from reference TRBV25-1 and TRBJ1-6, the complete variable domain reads EADIYQTPRYLVIGTGKKITLECSQTMGHDKMYWYQQDPGMELHLIHYSYGVNSTEKGDLSSESTVSRIRTEHFPLTLESARPSHTSQYLCASSGGSLGMSYNSPLHFGNGTRLTVT.

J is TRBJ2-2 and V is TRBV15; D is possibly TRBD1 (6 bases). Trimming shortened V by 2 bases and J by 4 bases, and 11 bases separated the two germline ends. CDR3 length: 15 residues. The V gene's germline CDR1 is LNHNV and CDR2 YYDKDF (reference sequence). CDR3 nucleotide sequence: TGTGCCACCAGCAGACCGAGAGGGGGCACCGGGGAGCTGTTTTTT. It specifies CATSRPRGGTGELFF. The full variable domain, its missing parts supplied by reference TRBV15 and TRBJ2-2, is DAMVIQNPRYQVTQFGKPVTLSCSQTLNHNVMYWYQQKSSQAPKLLFHYYDKDFNNEADTPDNFQSRRPNTSFCFLDIRSPGLGDTAMYLCATSRPRGGTGELFFGEGSRLTVL.

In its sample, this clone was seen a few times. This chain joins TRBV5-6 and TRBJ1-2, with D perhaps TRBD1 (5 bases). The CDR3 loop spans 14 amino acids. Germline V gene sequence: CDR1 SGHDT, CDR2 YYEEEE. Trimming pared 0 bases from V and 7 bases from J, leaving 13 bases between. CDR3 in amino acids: CASSLAEGIIGYTF. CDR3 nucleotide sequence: TGTGCCAGCAGCTTGGCCGAGGGGATAATTGGCTACACCTTC.

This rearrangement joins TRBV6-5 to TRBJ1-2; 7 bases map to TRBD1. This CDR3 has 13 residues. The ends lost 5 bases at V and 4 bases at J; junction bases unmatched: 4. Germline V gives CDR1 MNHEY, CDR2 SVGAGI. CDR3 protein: CASSQGQFYGYTF. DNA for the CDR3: TGTGCCAGCAGTCAGGGACAGTTCTATGGCTACACCTTC.

The CDR3 DNA sequence: TGTGCCACCAGTGATGGAGCGGACTCTGGAAACACCATATATTTT. Its protein product is CATSDGADSGNTIYF. The chain is built from TRBV24-1 and TRBJ1-3; D is unresolved. This CDR3 comprises 15 residues. The V end lost 3 bases, the J end lost 0 bases, and 8 bases lay between the germline ends. CDR1 is KGHDR and CDR2 is SFDVKD in the germline V gene.

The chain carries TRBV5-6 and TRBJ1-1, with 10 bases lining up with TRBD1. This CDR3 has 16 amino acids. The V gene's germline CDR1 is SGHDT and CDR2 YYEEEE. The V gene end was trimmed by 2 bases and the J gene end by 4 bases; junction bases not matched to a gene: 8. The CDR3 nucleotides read TGTGCCAGCAGCTTAGGGACAGGGGTTCAGGGCACTGAAGCTTTCTTT. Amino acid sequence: CASSLGTGVQGTEAFF.

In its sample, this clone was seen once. Here the CDR3 reads CAWGSSGPTDTQYF. The CDR3 region has the DNA TGTGCCTGGGGCTCTAGCGGACCCACAGATACGCAGTATTTT. The gene calls are TRBV30 and TRBJ2-3; 7 bases match TRBD2. J lost 2 bases, V lost 5 bases, and 7 bases had no gene match. The germline CDR1 and CDR2 sequences are GTSNPN and SVGIG (reference sequence). The CDR3 is 14 residues long.

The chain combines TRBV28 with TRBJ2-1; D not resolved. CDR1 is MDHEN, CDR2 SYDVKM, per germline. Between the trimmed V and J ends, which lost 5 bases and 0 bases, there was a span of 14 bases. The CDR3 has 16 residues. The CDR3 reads CASSPTGRSSYNEQFF. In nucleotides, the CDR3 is TGTGCCAGCAGTCCGACCGGCAGGAGCTCCTACAATGAGCAGTTCTTC.

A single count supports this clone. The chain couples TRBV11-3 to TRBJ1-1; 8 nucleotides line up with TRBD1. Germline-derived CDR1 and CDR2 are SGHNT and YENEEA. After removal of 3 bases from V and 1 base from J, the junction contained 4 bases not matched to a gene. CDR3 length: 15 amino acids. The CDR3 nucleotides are TGTGCCAGCAGCTTTTCGACAGGGGCGAACACTGAAGCTTTCTTT. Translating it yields CASSFSTGANTEAFF.

The CDR3 coding sequence is TGTGCCAGCAGTGAAGCGCGGGGTTCTCAGCCCCAGCATTTT. Amino acids: CASSEARGSQPQHF. The chain uses TRBV2 and TRBJ1-5; no clear D. V lost 0 bases to trimming and J lost 6 bases, with 9 bases between them. This CDR3 region has 14 residues. Germline CDR1 SNHLY, CDR2 FYNNEI.

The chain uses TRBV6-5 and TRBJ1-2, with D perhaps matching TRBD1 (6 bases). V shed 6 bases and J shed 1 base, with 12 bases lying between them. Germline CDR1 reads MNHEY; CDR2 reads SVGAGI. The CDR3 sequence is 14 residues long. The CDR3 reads CASSDRFNNYGYTF. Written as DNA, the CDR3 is TGTGCCAGCAGCGACAGGTTTAATAACTATGGCTACACCTTC.

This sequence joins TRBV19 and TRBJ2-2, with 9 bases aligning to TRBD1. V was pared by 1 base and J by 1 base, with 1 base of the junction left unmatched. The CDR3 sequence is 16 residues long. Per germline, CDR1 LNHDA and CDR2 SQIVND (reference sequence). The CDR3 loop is CASSIGGQGNTGELFF. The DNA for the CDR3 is TGTGCCAGTAGTATAGGGGGACAGGGGAACACCGGGGAGCTGTTTTTT.

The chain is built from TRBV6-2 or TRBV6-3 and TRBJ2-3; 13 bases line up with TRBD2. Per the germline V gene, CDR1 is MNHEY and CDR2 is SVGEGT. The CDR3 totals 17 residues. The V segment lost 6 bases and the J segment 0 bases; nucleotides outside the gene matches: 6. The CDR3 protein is CASSGLAGARSTDTQYF. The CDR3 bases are TGTGCCAGCAGCGGACTAGCGGGGGCCCGGAGCACAGATACGCAGTATTTT.

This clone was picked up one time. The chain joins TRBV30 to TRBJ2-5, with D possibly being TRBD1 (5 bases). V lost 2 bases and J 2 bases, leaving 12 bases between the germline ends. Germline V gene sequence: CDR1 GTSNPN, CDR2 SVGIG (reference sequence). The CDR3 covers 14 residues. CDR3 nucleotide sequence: TGTGCCTGGAGTTCAATGGGGCCACAAGAGACCCAGTACTTC. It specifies CAWSSMGPQETQYF. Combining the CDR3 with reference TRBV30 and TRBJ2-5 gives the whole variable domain SQTIHQWPATLVQPVGSPLSLECTVEGTSNPNLYWYRQAAGRGLQLLFYSVGIGQISSEVPQNLSASRPQDRQFILSSKKLLLSDSGFYLCAWSSMGPQETQYFGPGTRLLVL.

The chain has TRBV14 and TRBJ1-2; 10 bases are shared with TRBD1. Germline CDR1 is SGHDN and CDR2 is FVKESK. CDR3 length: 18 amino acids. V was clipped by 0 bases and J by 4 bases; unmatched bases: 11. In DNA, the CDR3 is TGTGCCAGCAGCCAAGAAGGAACGGGACAGGGGACTACCTATGGCTACACCTTC. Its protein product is CASSQEGTGQGTTYGYTF.

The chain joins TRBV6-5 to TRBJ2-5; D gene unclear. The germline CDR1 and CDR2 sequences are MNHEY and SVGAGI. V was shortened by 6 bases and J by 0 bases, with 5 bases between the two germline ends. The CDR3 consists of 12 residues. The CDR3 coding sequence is TGTGCCAGCAGCCTGTACCAAGAGACCCAGTACTTC. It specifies CASSLYQETQYF.

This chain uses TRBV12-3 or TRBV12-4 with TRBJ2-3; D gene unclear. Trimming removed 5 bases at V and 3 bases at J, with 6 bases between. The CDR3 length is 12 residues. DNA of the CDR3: TGTGCCAGCAGTCCGCAGACAGATACGCAGTATTTT. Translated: CASSPQTDTQYF.

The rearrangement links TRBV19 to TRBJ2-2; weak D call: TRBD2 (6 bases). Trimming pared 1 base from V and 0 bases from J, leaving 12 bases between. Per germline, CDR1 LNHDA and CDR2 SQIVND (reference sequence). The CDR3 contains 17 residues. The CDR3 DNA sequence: TGTGCCAGTAGTATAGGGGGAGGACGAGCGAACACCGGGGAGCTGTTTTTT. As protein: CASSIGGGRANTGELFF.

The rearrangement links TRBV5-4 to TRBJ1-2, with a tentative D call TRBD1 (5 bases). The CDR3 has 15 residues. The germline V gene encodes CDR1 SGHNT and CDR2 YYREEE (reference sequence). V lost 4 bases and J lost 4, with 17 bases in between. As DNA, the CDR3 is TGTGCCAGCAGCCCCGGGGGAGCAGGCAGCTATGGCTACACCTTC. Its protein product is CASSPGGAGSYGYTF.